These T cell receptor beta chains were read from a single sample in a study of T cell repertoires in cytomegalovirus infection. Each CDR3 protein gets one entry after TCRdb re-called the reads with MiXCR. Among some 700,000 distinct CDR3 sequences listed, around 30% were seen once. These TCRs' antigens remain unknown. The material was cultured PBMCs, obtained from culture after CMV antigen stimulation. These receptors were obtained from a human donor in good health (CMV status not recorded). Some clones in this sample may be carry-over from other donors' samples. Both conserved end residues are part of each CDR3. A D gene is named only where the DNA matches it firmly. Some rows mark clone size as missing; the rest say once, few, many or name a class of expanded clone.

v_call,clone_size,d_call,j_call,cdr3_aa,cdr3_nt
TRBV20-1,-,-,TRBJ2-3,CSARDMSTDTQYF,TGCAGTGCTAGAGATATGAGCACAGATACGCAGTATTTT
TRBV20-1,-,-,TRBJ2-7,CSARAQLGYRSQYF,TGCAGTGCTAGAGCCCAGCTAGGTTATAGGTCGCAGTACTTC
TRBV11-2,-,-,TRBJ1-3,CASISLDSGNTIYF,TGTGCCAGCATCTCCCTGGACTCTGGAAACACCATATATTTT
TRBV11-3,few,-,TRBJ2-3,CASSFSSQRGTDTQYF,TGTGCCAGCAGCTTCTCTTCCCAGCGAGGCACAGATACGCAGTATTTT
TRBV27,-,-,TRBJ2-1,CATSAGTHSYNEQFF,TGTGCCACCTCAGCAGGGACTCACTCCTACAATGAGCAGTTCTTC
TRBV7-2,-,TRBD2,TRBJ2-5,CASSLLGGYQETQYF,TGTGCCAGCAGCTTGTTGGGGGGGTACCAAGAGACCCAGTACTTC
TRBV20-1,-,TRBD2,TRBJ2-1,CSARLQASGIYNEQFF,TGCAGTGCTAGACTCCAGGCTAGCGGGATTTACAATGAGCAGTTCTTC
TRBV6-2/TRBV6-3,-,-,TRBJ2-1,CASSWSNKQNEQFF,TGTGCCAGCAGTTGGTCGAATAAACAGAATGAGCAGTTCTTC
TRBV6-2/TRBV6-3,-,-,TRBJ2-2,CASRKTGELFF,TGTGCCAGCAGGAAAACCGGGGAGCTGTTTTTT
TRBV7-6,many,-,TRBJ2-3,CASSPRPGEGTQYF,TGTGCCAGCAGCCCTCGCCCAGGGGAGGGCACGCAGTATTTT
TRBV7-8,few,TRBD2,TRBJ2-5,CASSLAGTKETQYF,TGTGCCAGCAGCTTGGCTGGGACTAAAGAGACCCAGTACTTC
TRBV4-3,many,TRBD1,TRBJ1-6,CASSQEAGGVSPLHF,TGCGCCAGCAGCCAAGAGGCAGGGGGCGTCTCACCCCTCCACTTT
TRBV7-8,few,TRBD2,TRBJ2-1,CASSLELTGGGDEQFF,TGTGCCAGCAGCTTAGAATTAACGGGGGGGGGTGATGAGCAGTTCTTC
TRBV2,-,-,TRBJ2-2,CASSPMRGPTGELFF,TGTGCCAGCAGTCCCATGCGGGGGCCCACCGGGGAGCTGTTTTTT
TRBV6-5,-,-,TRBJ1-6,CASSYRDGVTYNSPLHF,TGTGCCAGCAGTTACCGGGATGGAGTTACCTATAATTCACCCCTCCACTTT
TRBV20-1,few,TRBD2,TRBJ2-3,CSAYLAGGGTDTQYF,TGCAGTGCTTACTTAGCGGGGGGGGGCACAGATACGCAGTATTTT
TRBV12-3/TRBV12-4,-,-,TRBJ2-1,CASSLRLEPYNEQFF,TGTGCCAGCAGTCTAAGACTGGAACCCTACAATGAGCAGTTCTTC
TRBV6-5,-,-,TRBJ1-1,CASIGSLRRAFF,TGTGCCAGCATCGGGTCTCTCCGTCGGGCTTTCTTT
TRBV6-6,few,-,TRBJ2-5,CASTLRRIGQETQYF,TGTGCCAGCACCTTAAGAAGGATTGGGCAAGAGACCCAGTACTTC
TRBV28,-,-,TRBJ1-5,CASSYPGSPNQPQHF,TGTGCCAGCAGCTACCCCGGGTCGCCCAATCAGCCCCAGCATTTT
TRBV6-1,-,-,TRBJ1-2,CASSEIRSPNYGYTF,TGTGCCAGCAGTGAAATACGGTCACCAAACTATGGCTACACCTTC
TRBV19,few,-,TRBJ1-2,CASSIWQANFDGYTF,TGTGCCAGTAGTATATGGCAGGCCAACTTCGATGGCTACACCTTC
TRBV7-2,many,-,TRBJ1-1,CASSYFRTEAFF,TGTGCCAGCAGCTACTTCCGGACTGAAGCTTTCTTT
TRBV7-2,-,TRBD2,TRBJ2-5,CASSTSGGAIETQYF,TGTGCCAGCAGCACGAGCGGGGGGGCCATTGAGACCCAGTACTTC
TRBV20-1,-,TRBD1,TRBJ1-2,CSASAGTGGAGGYTF,TGCAGTGCTAGTGCCGGGACAGGGGGCGCGGGGGGCTACACCTTC
TRBV19,-,-,TRBJ2-3,CASGEPFAFNTDTQYF,TGTGCCAGCGGGGAACCCTTCGCCTTTAACACAGATACGCAGTATTTT
TRBV7-2,many,TRBD2,TRBJ2-3,CASSLAGAGGTSDTQYF,TGTGCCAGCAGCTTAGCGGGAGCGGGGGGGACATCAGATACGCAGTATTTT
TRBV19,-,-,TRBJ2-7,CASSIGVKDYEQYF,TGTGCCAGTAGTATAGGAGTGAAGGACTACGAGCAGTACTTC
TRBV4-1,few,TRBD1,TRBJ1-6,CASSLGQGRSPLHF,TGCGCCAGCAGCCTGGGACAGGGGAGGTCACCCCTCCACTTT
TRBV7-2,many,-,TRBJ2-3,CASSPVPGWVTDTQYF,TGTGCCAGCAGCCCCGTTCCAGGGTGGGTCACAGATACGCAGTATTTT
TRBV7-9,few,-,TRBJ2-1,CASIPGRGHNEQFF,TGTGCCAGCATCCCGGGAAGGGGTCACAATGAGCAGTTCTTC
TRBV12-3/TRBV12-4,-,-,TRBJ2-1,CASSLYGGGEQFF,TGTGCCAGCAGCCTCTATGGCGGAGGTGAGCAGTTCTTC
TRBV2,-,TRBD1,TRBJ1-4,CASEGGQEKLFF,TGTGCCAGCGAGGGGGGACAGGAAAAACTGTTTTTT
TRBV4-1,-,-,TRBJ1-2,CASSQATGGGYGYTF,TGCGCCAGCAGCCAAGCTACCGGGGGTGGCTATGGCTACACCTTC
TRBV6-2/TRBV6-3,few,-,TRBJ1-5,CASKNRDSNQPQHF,TGTGCCAGCAAAAACCGGGACAGCAATCAGCCCCAGCATTTT
TRBV6-1,-,TRBD2,TRBJ2-2,CASMGLMRDDPLELFF,TGTGCCAGCATGGGACTAATGCGGGACGACCCGTTAGAGCTGTTTTTT